The present T cell receptor beta chain was sequenced within a study of graft-versus-host responses after intestinal transplantation. For the study at large: Multivisceral, liver-intestinal, or isolated intestinal transplants were given to recipients. Tacrolimus plus steroids were given to all recipients for approximately three years, preceded by anti-thymocyte globulin induction. Whole-study results and caveats: Patients who carried graft-donor T cell macrochimerism also had high graft-versus-host to host-versus-graft clonal ratios in their allografts.

Investigators plated about 200,000 CFSE-labeled responder cells together with about 200,000 irradiated stimulator cells labeled with violet dye. Sorted cells were CFSE-low CD3+CD4+ or CD3+CD8+ proliferating responders. This clone has a handful of counts. Different DNA sequences within this sample yield the same CDR3. Germline lookup yields CDR1 MNHNS and CDR2 SASEGT. The V and J ends lost 6 bases and 2 bases respectively, with 14 bases between them. This CDR3 spans 14 amino acids. Method: immunoSEQ multiplex PCR; TCRdb's copy keeps in-frame clones and lacks some. The sample lists 6,500 to 7,500 clones; 33% were seen once.

The material was alloreactive CD8+ T cells from a mixed lymphocyte reaction culture, obtained before transplantation. Subset specified: CFSE-low proliferating T cells sorted from roughly six-day pre-transplant mixed lymphocyte reaction (GvH or HvG direction). The V gene is TRBV6-1, the J gene TRBJ2-7, with D unclear. The clonotype comes from a human patient who was an organ donor for intestinal transplantation. The CDR3 loop is CASRPTELTYEQYF. The DNA of the CDR3 is TGTGCCAGCAGACCCACAGAATTGACCTACGAGCAGTACTTC.